Shown below are 7 T cell receptor beta chains from a single sample sequenced in a study of Graves' ophthalmopathy and Graves' hyperthyroidism. As the template, RNA transcripts were used to amplify TCR beta CDR3 regions. HTBI primers were employed in first-round RT-PCR, then a second-round multiplex PCR followed. TCRdb re-called the multiplex PCR reads through MiXCR, storing one row per CDR3 protein. Altogether 200,000 to 250,000 distinct CDR3 sequences are present, roughly 21% being singletons, with the ten largest covering under 55%. Source material: peripheral blood. Receptors originate from a woman aged 45-60 years with Graves' ophthalmopathy.

Concerning this clonotype itself: This may be a read error: a much more frequent sequence differs by one nucleotide. The rearrangement uses TRBV11-2 and TRBJ2-7; D is uncertain. Trimming left V 5 bases short and J 9 bases short, with 17 bases between. Per the germline V gene, CDR1 is SGHAT and CDR2 is FQNNGV. The CDR3 totals 13 residues. This CDR3 is CASSLRWGNGQYF. In DNA form, the CDR3 reads TGTGCCAGCAGCCTTAGATGGGGAAACGGGCAGTACTTC.

This clonotype came up many times. The chain has TRBV11-2 and TRBJ2-7, with 11 bases fitting TRBD2. V was clipped by 1 base and J by 3 bases; unmatched bases: 2. The CDR3 consists of 15 residues. Germline V gene sequence: CDR1 SGHAT, CDR2 FQNNGV. The CDR3, as DNA: TGTGCCAGCAGCTTAGTAACTAGCGGGAGCTACGAGCAGTACTTC. It translates to CASSLVTSGSYEQYF.

This clonotype was detected many times. The chain links TRBV5-1 to TRBJ2-1, with D hard to call. The CDR3 spans 12 residues. Germline CDR1 and CDR2: SGHRS and YFSETQ. V shed 1 base and J shed 6 bases, with 5 bases lying between them. The CDR3 DNA reads as TGCGCCAGCAGCTTGCACCTCAATGAGCAGTTCTTC. Protein sequence: CASSLHLNEQFF.

This clonotype was observed at least ten times. The rearrangement uses TRBV7-3 and TRBJ2-6; 13 bases fit TRBD2. Germline V CDR1 and CDR2: SGHTA, FQGTGA. This CDR3 has 19 residues. The trim removed 4 bases at V and 5 bases at J, leaving 11 bases unmatched. The CDR3 DNA reads as TGTGCCAGCAGCTGGTCCGCGGGACTAGCGGGATCTAGGGCCAACGTCCTGACTTTC. The encoded protein is CASSWSAGLAGSRANVLTF.

This clonotype showed up many times. The V gene is TRBV7-2, the J gene TRBJ1-2, with D possibly matching TRBD1 (6 bases). There are 18 residues in the CDR3. CDR1 SGHTA and CDR2 FQGNSA come from the germline V gene. Trimming shortened V by 0 bases and J by 7 bases, and 24 bases separated the two germline ends. The CDR3 DNA reads TGTGCCAGCAGCTTAGCGCAGGGTAGTGTCACAGGGAAGAGTGGCTACACCTTC. This sequence encodes CASSLAQGSVTGKSGYTF.

This clonotype has at least ten counts. This chain connects TRBV20-1 to TRBJ2-7, with 11 bases identical to TRBD2. Germline V gene data show CDR1 as DFQATT and CDR2 as SNEGSKA (reference sequence). The CDR3 loop spans 15 amino acids. J lost 2 bases, V lost 0 bases, and 3 bases had no gene match. The CDR3 protein is CSARDGTSGAYEQYF. CDR3 DNA sequence: TGCAGTGCTAGAGACGGGACTAGCGGCGCCTACGAGCAGTACTTC.

This clonotype was found many times. The V and J genes are TRBV4-1 and TRBJ1-2; 7 nucleotides match TRBD1. CDR1 is MGHRA and CDR2 is YSYEKL in the germline V gene. With V trimmed by 3 bases and J by 0 bases, 16 bases remained unmatched. This CDR3 spans 19 amino acids. The CDR3 protein is CASSHSILRQGGANYGYTF. As DNA, the CDR3 is TGCGCCAGCAGCCATTCTATCCTGAGACAGGGAGGCGCTAACTATGGCTACACCTTC.